The 12 T cell receptor beta chains given below trace back to one sample, sequenced in a study of CD8 T cells in Susac syndrome. Reverse transcription of roughly 0.45 to 1 ug RNA was carried out with random hexamers. TCRdb reanalysed the immunoSEQ multiplex PCR reads using MiXCR and keeps one entry per CDR3 protein. Counted here are 130,000 or so distinct CDR3 sequences, over 90% occurring once; the ten biggest clones make up about 0.28%. Sequenced sample: CD8+ T cells from PBMCs. The receptors were gathered from a human donor with Susac syndrome.

V usage is TRBV4-2 and J usage is TRBJ2-7; maybe TRBD2 (6 bases). V gave up 0 bases and J gave up 4 bases, with 19 bases separating them. CDR3 size: 17 residues. Per germline, CDR1 LGHNA and CDR2 YNFKEQ. CDR3 sequence: CASSQDTGDREGYEQYF. In nucleotides, the CDR3 is TGTGCCAGCAGCCAAGATACGGGGGACCGTGAAGGTTACGAGCAGTACTTC.

This rearrangement joins TRBV2 to TRBJ2-3; 10 bases are a match to TRBD1. Germline V lookup: CDR1 SNHLY, CDR2 FYNNEI. This CDR3 has 18 amino acids. J was trimmed by 2 bases and V by 3 bases; bases with no gene match: 11. The CDR3 DNA reads TGTGCCAGCAGTGACCGGGACAGGGGAGCGGACAACACAGATACGCAGTATTTT. Protein product: CASSDRDRGADNTDTQYF.

This chain joins TRBV6-2 or TRBV6-3 and TRBJ2-4; no firm D call. The germline gives CDR1 MNHEY, CDR2 SVGEGT. CDR3 length equals 12 residues. V was pared by 0 bases and J by 9 bases, with 6 bases between. The CDR3 sequence is CASSYSTGIQYF. CDR3 DNA: TGTGCCAGCAGTTACTCGACCGGCATTCAGTACTTC.

The chain combines TRBV6-2 or TRBV6-3 with TRBJ2-5, with a weak D call TRBD1 (5 bases). V lost 3 bases and J lost 5, with 13 bases in between. This CDR3 contains 14 residues. Germline V CDR1 and CDR2: MNHEY, SVGEGT. DNA of the CDR3: TGTGCCAGCAGTTATCTGGGGCCGGTGGAGACCCAGTACTTC. Amino acids: CASSYLGPVETQYF.

The gene calls are TRBV3-1 and TRBJ2-1; 13 nucleotides agree with TRBD2. V lost 0 bases and J lost 3; bases outside the gene matches: 5. Germline CDR1 and CDR2: LGHDT and YNNKEL (reference sequence). This CDR3 contains 18 residues. The CDR3 loop reads CASSQDRTSGGIYNEQFF. The CDR3 DNA is TGTGCCAGCAGCCAAGATCGGACTAGCGGGGGCATCTACAATGAGCAGTTCTTC.

The chain has TRBV29-1 and TRBJ1-2; D may be TRBD1 (5 bases). The CDR3 has 14 residues. Trimming shortened V by 6 bases and J by 5 bases, and 19 bases separated the two germline ends. CDR1 SQVTM and CDR2 ANQGSEA come from the germline V gene. The CDR3 DNA reads TGCAGCGTGGGGCGCGACAGTTCTTGGTATGGCTACACCTTC. It translates to CSVGRDSSWYGYTF.

The chain is built from TRBV6-6 and TRBJ2-7, with a tentative D call TRBD2 (6 bases). This CDR3 has 16 residues. CDR1 is MNHNY and CDR2 is SVGAGI in the germline V gene (reference sequence). The V end was cut by 6 bases, the J end by 6 bases, with 24 bases between. CDR3 DNA sequence: TGTGCCAGCAGCACAAGGGGTGCGGACTACCACACCGAGCAGTACTTC. Its protein is CASSTRGADYHTEQYF.

This clonotype was counted only a few times. The chain couples TRBV29-1 to TRBJ2-2, with D possibly TRBD2 on 5 matching bases. CDR3 length: 16 residues. Per the germline V gene, CDR1 is SQVTM and CDR2 is ANQGSEA. Deletions cut 2 bases from V and 2 bases from J, with 15 bases between. The CDR3 DNA is TGCAGCGTTGAACTGCGCGGAGGCCTAAACACCGGGGAGCTGTTTTTT. Translated: CSVELRGGLNTGELFF.

The chain employs TRBV7-6 and TRBJ1-2, with TRBD1 matching over 7 bases. The CDR3 extends over 15 amino acids. J was trimmed by 3 bases and V by 1 base; bases with no gene match: 5. The germline gives CDR1 SGHVS, CDR2 FNYEAQ. The CDR3 spells CASSLGPGGYYGYTF. Written as DNA, the CDR3 is TGTGCCAGCAGCTTAGGTCCAGGGGGGTACTATGGCTACACCTTC.

This clonotype was seen only once. J is TRBJ2-5 and V is TRBV9; D unresolved. There are 16 residues in the CDR3. Germline assignment: CDR1 SGDLS and CDR2 YYNGEE. V gave up 0 bases and J gave up 4 bases, with 16 bases separating them. The CDR3 DNA follows: TGTGCCAGCAGCGTAGAAGGAGACTTCAGAGGAGAGACCCAGTACTTC. Its translation: CASSVEGDFRGETQYF.

This chain uses TRBV12-3 or TRBV12-4 with TRBJ2-5, with 10 nucleotides matching TRBD2. There are 16 residues in the CDR3. Trimming removed 5 bases from V and 4 bases from J; junction bases left unmatched: 10. CDR3 DNA: TGTGCCAGCAGTGCCCCTAGCGGGGGCTGGGGAGAGACCCAGTACTTC. Its translation: CASSAPSGGWGETQYF.

J is TRBJ1-6 and V is TRBV5-4; TRBD1 agrees at 7 bases. The CDR3 has 15 amino acids. J was trimmed by 8 bases and V by 4 bases; bases with no gene match: 9. Germline CDR1 and CDR2: SGHNT and YYREEE (reference sequence). The CDR3 sequence: CASSLRQGLYSPLHF. CDR3 sequence (DNA): TGTGCCAGCAGCCTCCGACAGGGTTTATATTCACCCCTCCACTTT.